This TCR beta chain was sequenced during a study of sequential checkpoint blockade in melanoma (dated by TCRdb to between 2018 and 2021). About the investigation overall: Patients were assigned by 1:1 randomization to either first-line nivolumab followed by ipilimumab (arm A) or ipilimumab followed by nivolumab (arm B). Maintenance nivolumab was given following each of the two trial sequences. Overall study outcomes, separate from this receptor: Larger, independent patient cohorts are needed to validate the response-prediction model that combines TCR metrics and mutation burden.

The immunoSEQ Assay was used to immunosequence TCRbeta CDR3 regions from genomic DNA. Before high-throughput sequencing, the genomic DNA was amplified using bias-controlled multiplex PCR. For the original study's pipeline: To quantify the absolute abundance of each unique TCRbeta CDR3 region, the sequences were collapsed and filtered. Clonality, defined as 1 minus Pielou's evenness, was calculated using only productive rearrangements. A previously published method was used to identify clones whose frequencies were significantly greater in on-treatment samples than in baseline samples. TCRdb obtained this table from immuneACCESS and retained in-frame rearrangements with V and J assigned. These tables miss some clones; where compared with another copy, unresolved V genes account for less than half of the shortfall, and the remainder is unexplained. That table furnishes V, J and clone size, whereas the DNA furnished D and trimming. The sample table holds over 10,000 clones, of which approximately 62% were seen once. Jointly, the top ten make up approximately 21% of the sample.

The CDR3 covers 12 residues, taking in both the cysteine and the phenylalanine. Only the CDR3 DNA stays, 36 bases, in frame from base 1. The CDR1 and CDR2 encoded by the germline V gene (reference sequence) are SEHNR and FQNEAQ. The germline ends are 10 bases apart after V is trimmed by 5 bases and J by 6 bases. In light of the paper, this sample's treatment or condition label describes: randomized to nivolumab then ipilimumab (arm A) or the reverse (arm B). No trial patient had received prior DNA-damaging chemotherapy. A FACS Aria II flow cytometer was used to sort live CD3+CD8+ cells that were negative for CD19 and CD56 from thawed PBMCs. CheckMate 064, a randomized, open-label phase II trial of sequential checkpoint blockade, was the source of the samples, all of which came from patients with melanoma. Leukapheresis was used to collect peripheral blood mononuclear cells, which were then purified with Ficoll-Paque and frozen in human serum with roughly 9% DMSO. Right after sorting, the blood CD3+CD8+ cells were verified to be >95% pure, and DNA extraction followed.

With respect to this clone: Its specific antigen is unknown. No base quality values were provided; no much bigger clone lies one nucleotide off.

The rearrangement combines TRBV7-9 with TRBJ1-2; perhaps TRBD1 is the D gene, with 6 bases matching. Sample: CD8+ T cells sorted from blood (inferred from file names), taken from a patient given nivolumab and ipilimumab in sequence. This receptor was taken from a human donor with melanoma. The nucleotide sequence reads TGTGCCAGCAGCCCTGGACAGAATGGCTACACCTTC. This translates into CASSPGQNGYTF.